This section outlines one T cell receptor (beta chain) sequence together with its context. The data were obtained in a study of molecular identifiers for immune sequencing clone quantification. Each CDR3 protein gets one entry after TCRdb re-called the PCR reads with MiXCR. The sample includes a few hundred thousand distinct CDR3 sequences, roughly 24% of them seen just once. The germline gives CDR1 SEHNR, CDR2 FQNEAQ (reference sequence). After removal of 2 bases from V and 5 bases from J, the junction contained 5 bases not matched to a gene. CDR3 length: 14 amino acids. The gene calls are TRBV7-9 and TRBJ1-1, with 7 bases matching TRBD1. This sequence was found in a human donor in good health. Some libraries in this study had Jurkat cell RNA spiked in. The specimen sequenced was naive CD8+ T cells from blood, with Jurkat cell RNA spiked in. The subset: FACS-sorted CD8+CD4-CCR7+CD45RA+ naive T cells. CDR3 in amino acids: CASSLQGEGTEAFF. The CDR3 DNA sequence: TGTGCCAGCAGCTTACAGGGGGAAGGTACTGAAGCTTTCTTT.